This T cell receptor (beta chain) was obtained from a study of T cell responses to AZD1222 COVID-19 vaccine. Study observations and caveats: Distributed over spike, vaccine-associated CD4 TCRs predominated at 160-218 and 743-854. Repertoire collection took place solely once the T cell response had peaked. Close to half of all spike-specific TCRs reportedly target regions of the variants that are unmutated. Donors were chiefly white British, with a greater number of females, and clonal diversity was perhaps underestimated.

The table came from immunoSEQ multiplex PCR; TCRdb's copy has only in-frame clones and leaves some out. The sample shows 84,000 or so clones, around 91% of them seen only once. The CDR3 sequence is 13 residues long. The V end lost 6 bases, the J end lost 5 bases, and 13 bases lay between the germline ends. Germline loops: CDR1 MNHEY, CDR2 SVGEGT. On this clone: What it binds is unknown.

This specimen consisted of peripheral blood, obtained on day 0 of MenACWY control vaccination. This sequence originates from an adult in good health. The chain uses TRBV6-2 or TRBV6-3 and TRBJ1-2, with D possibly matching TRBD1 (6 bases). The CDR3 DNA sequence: TGTGCCAGCAGCCCGACAGGAGGGTATGGCTACACCTTC. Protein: CASSPTGGYGYTF.